This TCR beta chain was sequenced for a study of blood T cell repertoires in COVID-19. The overall study: Material from acute and convalescent COVID-19 was sourced from the United States, Italy and Spain. Sample material is recorded as cDNA or gDNA derived from T cells, B-cell-depleted T cells, or PBMCs.

Per the study methods: Quantification of nucleated cells was approximated via reference gene primer amplification. Repertoires were generated with immunoSEQ multiplex PCR, while TCRdb's copy carries only in-frame clones and drops some. V and J calls plus clone size are reproduced from that table; the DNA served to infer D and trimming. Among 29,000 or so clones listed, approximately 90% were seen once. Trimming took 2 bases from V and 1 from J; bases not matched to a gene: 6. Germline V lookup: CDR1 MNHNS, CDR2 SASEGT. The CDR3 runs 16 residues. The rearrangement joins TRBV6-1 to TRBJ2-7; TRBD1 agrees at 9 bases. Source material: peripheral blood. The clonotype comes from a human donor in a cohort sampled during active COVID-19. The CDR3 DNA reads TGTGCCAGCAGTGAATGGGCGGGGACAGGGTCCTACGAGCAGTACTTC. The encoded protein is CASSEWAGTGSYEQYF.